The 9 T cell receptor beta chains presented below share a single source sample, sequenced in a study of beta chain features in type 1 diabetes. cDNA synthesis used the whole RNA isolate, giving expressed TCRB sequences. Assay used: immunoSEQ multiplex PCR; TCRdb lists only in-frame clones, some missing. The sample includes just under 150,000 clones, under 11% seen only once; the top ten take under 1.5%. The sequenced sample was naive CD4+ T cells from blood. These receptors all come from a young man in good health.

This clone was counted a few times. This chain uses TRBV7-6 with TRBJ2-1, with 13 bases lining up with TRBD2. Losses at the gene ends were 5 bases for V and 5 bases for J; bases not matched to a gene: 6. CDR3 length: 16 residues. Germline V gives CDR1 SGHVS, CDR2 FNYEAQ. The chain's CDR3 is CASSTGLAGAHNEQFF. CDR3 bases: TGTGCCAGCAGCACCGGACTAGCGGGGGCCCACAATGAGCAGTTCTTC.

The sample holds a few counts of this clone. The chain recombines TRBV7-9 with TRBJ1-2; no definite D call. This CDR3 contains 13 residues. Germline V gene data show CDR1 as SEHNR and CDR2 as FQNEAQ (reference sequence). The V end lost 5 bases, the J end lost 8 bases, and 15 bases lay between the germline ends. As DNA, the CDR3 is TGTGCCAGCAGCCGCCCCTCAGGTCCCGGCTACACCTTC. Protein sequence: CASSRPSGPGYTF.

This clone was observed many times. J is TRBJ2-1 and V is TRBV7-2, with a weak D call TRBD1 (6 bases). V was cut by 5 bases and J by 9 bases, with 20 bases left in between. Germline V gene sequence: CDR1 SGHTA, CDR2 FQGNSA. The CDR3 has 15 residues. The CDR3 nucleotides are TGTGCCAGCAGCCTTGTGGGACAACCAAGGAGTGAGCAGTTCTTC. Protein product: CASSLVGQPRSEQFF. Drawing the rest from reference TRBV7-2 and TRBJ2-1, the complete variable domain is GAGVSQSPSNKVTEKGKDVELRCDPISGHTALYWYRQSLGQGLEFLIYFQGNSAPDKSGLPSDRFSAERTGGSVSTLTIQRTQQEDSAVYLCASSLVGQPRSEQFFGPGTRLTVL.

This clone turned up a few times. The V and J genes are TRBV19 and TRBJ1-5; 7 bases align to TRBD1. The V and J ends lost 5 bases and 4 bases, in that order; junction bases with no gene match: 5. The germline gives CDR1 LNHDA, CDR2 SQIVND (reference sequence). The CDR3 sequence is 14 residues long. The CDR3 DNA is TGTGCCAGTAGTGACAGGGTTGGTAATCAGCCCCAGCATTTT. As protein: CASSDRVGNQPQHF.

The J gene is TRBJ1-6, the V gene TRBV5-1; 9 bases line up with TRBD1. The CDR3 is made up of 13 amino acids. CDR1 SGHRS and CDR2 YFSETQ come from the germline V gene. The junction had 4 bases not matched to a gene; V was cut back by 4 bases and J by 11 bases. CDR3 in DNA: TGCGCCAGCAGCGGGGACAGGGACGCACCCCTCCACTTT. Amino acid sequence: CASSGDRDAPLHF.

This clone was seen a handful of times. The chain joins TRBV19 to TRBJ2-7, with TRBD2 as a possible D gene (6 bases). CDR1 is LNHDA and CDR2 is SQIVND in the germline V gene (reference sequence). V lost 0 bases, J lost 4 bases, and 13 bases lay in between. This CDR3 spans 15 amino acids. CDR3 sequence: CASSIDGGAAYEQYF. CDR3 nucleotide sequence: TGTGCCAGTAGTATAGACGGAGGGGCGGCGTACGAGCAGTACTTC. Combining the CDR3 with reference TRBV19 and TRBJ2-7 gives the whole variable domain DGGITQSPKYLFRKEGQNVTLSCEQNLNHDAMYWYRQDPGQGLRLIYYSQIVNDFQKGDIAEGYSVSREKKESFPLTVTSAQKNPTAFYLCASSIDGGAAYEQYFGPGTRLTVT.

This clone was seen ten or more times. V is TRBV2 and J is TRBJ2-1, with TRBD1 matching over 9 bases. V shed 6 bases, J shed 5 bases, and the junction held 8 bases outside the gene matches. The CDR3 loop spans 15 amino acids. CDR1 is SNHLY and CDR2 is FYNNEI in the germline V gene. The CDR3 reads CASRSRTGDNNEQFF. The CDR3 coding sequence is TGTGCCAGCAGATCCCGGACAGGGGACAACAATGAGCAGTTCTTC.

The chain carries TRBV25-1 and TRBJ1-5; D is ambiguous. The CDR3 extends over 12 amino acids. Germline V gene sequence: CDR1 MGHDK, CDR2 SYGVNS. The V gene lost 4 bases and the J gene lost 4 bases, with 5 bases spanning the gap. In nucleotides, the CDR3 is TGTGCCAGCAGTGCCCCTAATCAGCCCCAGCATTTT. This translates into CASSAPNQPQHF.

This chain links TRBV27 with TRBJ1-2; 7 nucleotides agree with TRBD1. CDR1 and CDR2 (germline): MNHEY, SMNVEV (reference sequence). J lost 5 bases, V lost 10 bases, and 10 bases had no gene match. The CDR3 loop spans 13 amino acids. The CDR3 coding sequence is TGTGCCACCGGAGACAGGGAGCTGTATGGCTACACCTTC. Translating gives CATGDRELYGYTF.